Below, one T cell receptor (beta chain) is given with its context. It lacks a known antigen. The record has no base qualities; no much larger clone is one base away. This sample was included in a study of blood T cells in healthy people across ages (dated by TCRdb to between 2014 and 2017). For the study in its entirety: In model experiments, template switching captured about one uniquely barcoded TCR beta cDNA molecule for every two T cells. The donors were split into four age groups: young (average 16 years), middle-aged (more than 35), aged (approximately 60) and long-lived (about 82). The study measured age-related changes in TCR beta repertoire diversity using deep sequencing normalized with unique cDNA molecular identifiers. Donors of different ages were randomly distributed across sequencing lanes to avoid experimental bias. For two donors (one aged 18 to 29 and one aged 80 or older), the study analyzed two additional independent replicas of 1 million unique cDNA reads from the same blood draw. Results the study describes overall, beyond this receptor: A strong correlation was found between observed TCR beta diversity and the percentage of naive T cells measured by flow cytometry. Bulk unsorted PBMC profiling prevented conclusive comparison of naive and antigen-experienced compartments. Because donor CMV infection status was unknown, age-related changes in expanded clonotypes were potentially confounded. Estimates of total diversity based on one million sequenced T cells were regarded as lower bounds and as underestimates. Compared with the aged group, the long-lived group had more naive CD4+ T cells, fewer expanded clones and increased TCR diversity, suggesting age selection. As age increased, observed TCR beta diversity per million T cells dropped in a roughly linear way, and a significant reduction was already evident by age roughly 40.

The donors were roughly 39 Caucasian individuals from Russia, aged roughly 6 to 100 years, who were systemically healthy. Each donor gave around 9 milliliters of peripheral blood, collected into EDTA-treated Vacutainer tubes. Ficoll-Paque density-gradient centrifugation was used to isolate PBMCs, with at least 6.5 million per sample. Total RNA was extracted from PBMCs with Trizol reagent, with at least 5.5 micrograms obtained per sample. For every donor, an aliquot of PBMCs went through flow cytometry to measure the percentages of naive CD45RAhigh/CD27high T cells. Receptors were amplified or captured by 5' RACE. Sequenced on an Illumina HiSeq 2500. A second PCR of roughly 7 to 11 cycles was performed with a sample-barcoded 5' primer and a J-beta primer mix. Each TCR beta cDNA molecule received a unique molecular identifier from a template-switch 5' adaptor carrying 12 random nucleotides. At least 3 million CDR3-containing paired-end reads were obtained from each sample. First-strand cDNA was synthesized from all RNA with the Mint cDNA synthesis kit, primed by a TRBC-specific oligonucleotide. Following uracil-DNA glycosylase treatment, a first 18-cycle PCR with universal primers M1SS and BC2_uni_R was performed on all cDNA. On the study's bioinformatics: For normalization, 1 million high-quality reads were randomly selected from each sample, with every read carrying a distinct molecular identifier. Reads sharing molecular identifiers were discarded rather than binned into consensus sequences. MiTCR, run with a Q25 quality threshold and the strictest error-elimination algorithm, handled CDR3 identification, clonotype clustering and error correction. A nonparametric unseen species model with Euler transformation was used to estimate a lower bound on total TCR beta diversity. Using fastp at Q25 and MiXCR, TCRdb reprocessed the public reads and kept productive beta chains. For every CDR3 protein sequence, its rows merge into one entry that carries the most common genes and DNA. None of the V and J calls come from the authors' own analysis; TCRdb made them. The sample has roughly 1,500,000 distinct CDR3 sequences on record, around 42% of them singletons. 7.9% of the sample is in the top ten clones.

V and J are trimmed by 5 bases and 6 bases, and the gene matches miss 9 bases of the junction. The CDR1 and CDR2 encoded by the germline V gene are MNHEY and SVGAGI. Measured from the cysteine to the phenylalanine, the CDR3 is 14 residues long. Just the 42-base CDR3 DNA is kept, in frame starting at base 1. Recombination joined TRBV6-5 with TRBJ2-7, with 8 junctional bases fitting TRBD2. This receptor was taken from a woman in her late teens or twenties in good health. Sequencing input: blood. The nucleotide sequence is given as TGTGCCAGCAGTCTAGGACTAGCAATGGGCGAGCAGTACTTC. This sequence encodes CASSLGLAMGEQYF.